The entry below describes one T cell receptor beta chain. No antigen is known for it. No base quality information exists; no much larger clone differs at one position. Reading the label with the study, this specimen's treatment or condition is: in vitro stimulation with specific CMV peptide epitopes to enrich CMV-specific T cells. The data belong to a study of T cell repertoires in cytomegalovirus infection (dated 2019 in TCRdb). At the level of the whole study: Peptide stimulations targeted recently identified HLA-C-restricted CMV epitopes, whose presentation resists viral immunomodulation, together with well-studied HLA-B-restricted epitopes. The HLA type of each donor mattered for the analysis, because public TCR beta signatures pointed to carriage of CMV infection along with the matching HLA type.

Results and caveats for the whole study, not just this receptor: In both this cohort and an independent cohort of several hundred donors, the cumulative frequency of public TCR beta family members distinguished carriers of CMV infection plus the relevant HLA type. In the ex vivo response, HLA-C-restricted CMV-specific TCR beta clonotypes were dominant, and in two of eight donors the single most frequent clonotype came from this HLA-C-restricted group.

Sequencer: Illumina HiSeq 1500. TCRdb reprocessing: public reads trimmed at Q25 with fastp, clones called with MiXCR, in-frame beta chains kept. For every CDR3 protein sequence, its rows merge into one entry that carries the most common genes and DNA. In all, the sample holds a few hundred thousand distinct CDR3 sequences, and around 30% of those were seen once. The ten largest clones represent roughly 15% of the sample. The sequence was collected from a human donor in good health (CMV status not recorded). Some clones in this sample may be carry-over from other donors' samples. Sequenced material: cultured PBMCs, taken from culture after CMV antigen stimulation.

The bases are TGTGCCAGCAGCAGCAGGGGGCGAGGCTACAATGAGCAGTTCTTC. Its protein reads: CASSSRGRGYNEQFF. This chain is built from TRBV5-6 and TRBJ2-1; 8 bases in the middle match TRBD1. Inclusive of the bounding cysteine and phenylalanine, the CDR3 is 15 residues long. The CDR3 DNA has 45 bases and is translated from base 1. V lost 4 bases and J lost 3 bases, and the count of bases not matched to a germline gene is 6. The germline V gene yields SGHDT for CDR1 and YYEEEE for CDR2. With all but the CDR3 taken from the reference TRBV5-6 and TRBJ2-1 genes, the full variable domain is: DAGVTQSPTHLIKTRGQQVTLRCSPKSGHDTVSWYQQALGQGPQFIFQYYEEEERQRGNFPDRFSGHQFPNYSSELNVNALLLGDSALYLCASSSRGRGYNEQFFGPGTRLTVL.